The T cell receptor (beta chain) under discussion was sequenced for a study of T cell responses to AZD1222 COVID-19 vaccine. The germline V gene has CDR1 LGHDT and CDR2 YNNKEL (reference sequence). The CDR3 totals 13 residues. V lost 4 bases, J lost 5 bases, and 11 bases lay in between. The sample holds a few counts of this clone. This table comes from immunoSEQ multiplex PCR, and its TCRdb copy is limited to in-frame clones, with some not included. The repertoire holds approximately 180,000 clones, with less than 90% as singletons. The rearrangement uses TRBV3-1 (or the pseudogene TRBV3-2) and TRBJ2-5; D uncertain. The material was peripheral blood, obtained on day 0 of AZD1222 vaccination. This sequence was found in an adult in good health. Here the CDR3 reads CASSPPYSETQYF. The CDR3 nucleotides read TGTGCCAGCAGCCCACCTTACTCTGAGACCCAGTACTTC.